The 25 T cell receptor beta chains reported below all come from one sample, sequenced in a study of identical twins. TCRdb re-called the 5' RACE reads through MiXCR, storing one row per CDR3 protein. Here the sample spans a few hundred thousand distinct CDR3 sequences, 9.6% being singletons. These data are also associated with another study on yellow fever vaccine responses in identical twins.

The sequenced sample consisted of PBMCs. The receptors were gathered from a woman under 30 in good health.

The CDR3 nucleotides read TGTGCCAGCAGCGTTCGGGAGCCCCCCTACAATGAGCAGTTCTTC. Translating it yields CASSVREPPYNEQFF. The rearrangement links TRBV9 to TRBJ2-1, with D possibly matching TRBD2 (6 bases). CDR3 length equals 15 residues. V was trimmed by 2 bases and J by 2 bases, leaving 11 bases between them. Germline V gene data show CDR1 as SGDLS and CDR2 as YYNGEE.

The rearrangement joins TRBV6-1 to TRBJ2-1; TRBD1 matches at 7 bases. The CDR3 totals 14 residues. V trimming: 7 bases; J trimming: 8 bases; junction bases outside the gene matches: 11. Germline V CDR1 and CDR2: MNHNS, SASEGT. CDR3 coding DNA: TGTGCCAGCAAGAACTTACAGGGGTTCGATGAGCAGTTCTTC. Translated: CASKNLQGFDEQFF.

This clonotype has a handful of counts. This rearrangement joins TRBV7-2 to TRBJ2-7, with D possibly TRBD2 on 6 matching bases. The CDR3 is 15 residues long. The germline V and J ends were trimmed by 3 bases and 1 base, with 13 bases remaining between them. Per the germline V gene, CDR1 is SGHTA and CDR2 is FQGNSA. The chain's CDR3 is CASSLGRENSYEQYF. CDR3 sequence (DNA): TGTGCCAGCAGCTTGGGGCGGGAAAATTCCTACGAGCAGTACTTC.

This clonotype was seen many times. The rearrangement links TRBV20-1 to TRBJ2-1; 12 nucleotides align to TRBD2. CDR3 length: 16 amino acids. With V trimmed by 6 bases and J by 5 bases, 11 bases remained unmatched. Germline V gene lookup returns CDR1 DFQATT and CDR2 SNEGSKA (reference sequence). CDR3 coding DNA: TGCAGTGCCCAACCTCTAGCGGGAGGGCCCGACAATGAGCAGTTCTTC. This encodes CSAQPLAGGPDNEQFF.

This clonotype was counted only a few times. The chain couples TRBV6-5 to TRBJ1-1; perhaps TRBD1 as D (5 bases). The germline V gene encodes CDR1 MNHEY and CDR2 SVGAGI. V was clipped by 6 bases and J by 10 bases, with 12 bases between them. This CDR3 spans 11 amino acids. CDR3 DNA: TGTGCCAGCAGCCGGGGGTTAGGAGCTTTCTTT. Protein sequence: CASSRGLGAFF.

This clonotype was detected ten times or more. The chain employs TRBV30 and TRBJ2-2, with unresolved D. Germline CDR1 is GTSNPN and CDR2 is SVGIG (reference sequence). The CDR3 is made up of 11 amino acids. Trimming cost V 3 bases and J 8 bases, with 7 bases left between them. Written as DNA, the CDR3 is TGTGCCTGGAGACGTTGGGGGGAGCTGTTTTTT. It encodes CAWRRWGELFF.

This clonotype came up many times. V gene TRBV6-1 combines with J gene TRBJ2-1, with 15 bases matching TRBD2. This CDR3 has 18 amino acids. V lost 5 bases and J lost 9; bases outside the gene matches: 14. CDR1 MNHNS and CDR2 SASEGT come from the germline V gene. The CDR3 protein is CASSIAGGLAGGPGEQFF. CDR3 DNA: TGTGCCAGCAGTATCGCGGGTGGACTAGCGGGAGGGCCAGGTGAGCAGTTCTTC.

This clonotype was counted between two and nine times. The chain carries TRBV29-1 and TRBJ2-7; 11 bases are shared with TRBD2. The CDR3 has 14 amino acids. Germline trimming cut 2 bases from V and 4 bases from J; bases unmatched to any gene: 4. The V gene's germline CDR1 is SQVTM and CDR2 ANQGSEA. This chain's CDR3 is CSVEILAGGYEQYF. CDR3 DNA: TGCAGCGTTGAAATCCTAGCGGGGGGTTACGAGCAGTACTTC.

This clonotype was found many times. This sequence joins TRBV11-2 and TRBJ2-1; the match to TRBD1 covers 9 bases. Germline CDR1 reads SGHAT; CDR2 reads FQNNGV. The CDR3 contains 15 residues. J lost 6 bases, V lost 3 bases, and 6 bases had no gene match. The DNA for the CDR3 is TGTGCCAGCAGCTTGTGGACAGGGGCTGTCAATGAGCAGTTCTTC. It codes for CASSLWTGAVNEQFF.

The table lists this clonotype with many counts. The chain couples TRBV12-3 or TRBV12-4 to TRBJ2-1, with 9 positions matching TRBD2. The CDR3 is 12 residues long. V gave up 8 bases and J gave up 8 bases; unmatched junction bases: 4. CDR3 loop: CASRLAVHEQFF. The CDR3 DNA is TGTGCCAGCCGACTAGCGGTCCATGAGCAGTTCTTC.

The rearrangement uses TRBV5-5 and TRBJ1-5; unclear D gene. This CDR3 spans 13 amino acids. The V and J ends lost 4 bases and 5 bases respectively, with 10 bases between them. The V gene's germline CDR1 is SGHKS and CDR2 YYEKEE (reference sequence). The CDR3 here is CASSVDGDQPQHF. The CDR3 DNA reads as TGTGCCAGCAGCGTTGACGGGGATCAGCCCCAGCATTTT.

This clonotype was detected many times. CDR3 sequence reads: CASSLIGTASYEQYF. CDR3 DNA sequence: TGTGCCAGCAGCTTAATTGGGACAGCTTCCTACGAGCAGTACTTC. The chain carries TRBV7-9 and TRBJ2-7; TRBD1 agrees at 7 bases. The CDR3 is 15 amino acids. V shed 2 bases, J shed 1 base, and the junction held 5 bases outside the gene matches. CDR1 and CDR2 from the germline V gene are SEHNR and FQNEAQ (reference sequence).

The table lists this clonotype with a few counts. This chain joins TRBV28 and TRBJ2-5, with D possibly matching TRBD1 (5 bases). The CDR3 contains 14 residues. The V end lost 2 bases, the J end lost 5 bases, and 12 bases lay between the germline ends. Germline-derived CDR1 and CDR2 are MDHEN and SYDVKM. CDR3 DNA sequence: TGTGCCAGCAGTTTAACACAGGAACGGGAGACCCAGTACTTC. This codes for CASSLTQERETQYF.

V is TRBV7-4 and J is TRBJ2-7, with 9 bases aligning to TRBD1. The CDR3 loop spans 17 amino acids. V was clipped by 2 bases and J by 2 bases; unmatched bases: 10. Germline values: CDR1 SGHVT, CDR2 SQSDAQ. The DNA for the CDR3 is TGTGCCAGCAGCTTATCTCCCCGGGACAGGGATGCCTACGAGCAGTACTTC. This translates into CASSLSPRDRDAYEQYF.

V and J are TRBV11-1 and TRBJ2-6; D perhaps matches TRBD1 (5 bases). This CDR3 comprises 19 residues. The germline V and J ends were trimmed by 5 bases and 0 bases, with 20 bases remaining between them. Germline assignment: CDR1 SGHAT and CDR2 FQDESV (reference sequence). As DNA, the CDR3 is TGTGCCAGCAGCCCAGGGTGGGCGAGCAGCAACTCTGGGGCCAACGTCCTGACTTTC. Translating it yields CASSPGWASSNSGANVLTF.

This chain connects TRBV20-1 to TRBJ2-2; D is unresolved. The V and J ends lost 1 base and 2 bases respectively, with 11 bases between them. The length of the CDR3 is 15 residues. From germline, CDR1 is DFQATT and CDR2 SNEGSKA (reference sequence). The CDR3 DNA reads as TGCAGTGCTAGAGCGTACCCCTCCAACACCGGGGAGCTGTTTTTT. Amino acids: CSARAYPSNTGELFF.

The chain is built from TRBV7-2 and TRBJ2-2; possible D gene TRBD1, 7 bases. Germline V gene lookup returns CDR1 SGHTA and CDR2 FQGNSA. Trimming shortened V by 5 bases and J by 5 bases, and 15 bases separated the two germline ends. The CDR3 runs 15 residues. CDR3 protein: CASSPQGGLTGELFF. The CDR3 DNA reads TGTGCCAGCAGCCCCCAGGGGGGTTTGACCGGGGAGCTGTTTTTT.

This clonotype was detected many times. This chain links TRBV28 with TRBJ2-2; 9 nucleotides agree with TRBD1. The J segment lost 9 bases and the V segment lost 7 bases, leaving 12 bases of the junction unmatched. CDR3 length: 15 residues. Germline assignment: CDR1 MDHEN and CDR2 SYDVKM. The DNA of the CDR3 is TGTGCCAGCACCTTGGACAGGGGTTACATCCGGGAGCTGTTTTTT. Translating gives CASTLDRGYIRELFF.

At least ten counts were recorded for this clonotype. The chain carries TRBV5-1 and TRBJ2-5, with no clear D. Trimming took 4 bases from V and 1 from J, leaving 11 bases between them. In germline, CDR1 is SGHRS, CDR2 YFSETQ. The CDR3 is made up of 14 amino acids. CDR3 in amino acids: CASSGWWGQETQYF. The CDR3 coding sequence is TGCGCCAGCAGCGGTTGGTGGGGCCAAGAGACCCAGTACTTC.

The table lists this clonotype with a few counts. The chain links TRBV12-5 to TRBJ2-3; TRBD1 agrees at 10 bases. From germline, CDR1 is LGHNT and CDR2 FRNRAP. The CDR3 sequence is 18 residues long. V lost 1 base and J lost 3; bases outside the gene matches: 10. The CDR3 protein is CASGLDAPGQGRTDTQYF. CDR3 coding DNA: TGTGCTAGTGGTTTGGATGCCCCGGGACAGGGGAGGACAGATACGCAGTATTTT.

This clonotype was picked up a small number of times. The chain joins TRBV20-1 to TRBJ2-7; TRBD2 agrees at 9 bases. The CDR3 is made up of 16 amino acids. Germline CDR1 reads DFQATT; CDR2 reads SNEGSKA (reference sequence). With 0 bases clipped from V and 6 bases from J, the junction kept 12 bases outside the gene matches. CDR3 DNA: TGCAGTGCTAGAGATCTAGGAACTAGCGGGCTCGCCGAGCAGTACTTC. Translating gives CSARDLGTSGLAEQYF.

J is TRBJ2-5 and V is TRBV5-1; no clear D gene. The CDR3 loop spans 15 amino acids. The germline V gene encodes CDR1 SGHRS and CDR2 YFSETQ. V gave up 5 bases and J gave up 5 bases, with 19 bases separating them. The CDR3 sequence is CASRPGPLVAETQYF. The CDR3 DNA sequence: TGCGCCAGCAGACCGGGTCCTCTAGTTGCGGAGACCCAGTACTTC.

The chain has TRBV7-8 and TRBJ1-1, with D maybe TRBD1 (5 bases). V was clipped by 8 bases and J by 0 bases, with 7 bases between them. Germline CDR1 and CDR2: SGHVS and FQNEAQ. The CDR3 runs 12 residues. CDR3 nucleotides: TGTGCCAGCGAGGGGATGAACACTGAAGCTTTCTTT. It translates to CASEGMNTEAFF.

The chain recombines TRBV6-1 with TRBJ1-1, with D perhaps TRBD1 (5 bases). CDR1 is MNHNS, CDR2 SASEGT, per germline. CDR3 length: 17 amino acids. V lost 6 bases to trimming and J lost 4 bases, with 24 bases between them. The CDR3: CASSPDPRAPGGTEAFF. Written as DNA, the CDR3 is TGTGCCAGCAGCCCCGACCCCCGGGCCCCCGGGGGCACTGAAGCTTTCTTT.

This clonotype has a count of ten or more. V usage is TRBV7-2 and J usage is TRBJ2-5; D gene uncertain. The length of the CDR3 is 13 residues. Trimming removed 5 bases at V and 4 bases at J, with 11 bases between. The germline V gene has CDR1 SGHTA and CDR2 FQGNSA. The CDR3: CASSLRLGETQYF. DNA of the CDR3: TGTGCCAGCAGCCTCCGACTGGGAGAGACCCAGTACTTC.